These T cell receptor beta chains were read from a single sample in a study of siplizumab effects on memory and regulatory T cells. Only in-frame clones appear in the TCRdb table, and some are missing; sequencing was by immunoSEQ multiplex PCR. The data show more than 95,000 clones, more than 85% seen once. What was sequenced was CD4+ T cells sorted from blood. These TCRs come from a human donor in good health. CDR3s include the opening cysteine and the closing phenylalanine or tryptophan. Fields, in order: D gene, V gene, CDR3 protein. D genes are given only for firm matches.

>-|TRBV6-6
CASSDRGTEAFF
>-|TRBV6-6
CASSYGGLQETQYF
>-|TRBV9
CASSVVGGYTEAFF
>-|TRBV7-9
CASSEQGNTEAFF
>-|TRBV7-2
CASSLVLGVGTEAFF
>TRBD1|TRBV6-1
CASTGVNTEAFF
>TRBD2|TRBV19
CASSIPSGMNNEQFF
>TRBD1|TRBV4-1
CASSHPVQGVTGELFF
>TRBD1|TRBV27
CASSLKYRGVEIYEQYF
>TRBD1|TRBV12-5
CASGWGQGSEKLFF
>-|TRBV4-3
CASSQDLRAEETQYF
>-|TRBV30
CAWSPTGASNQPQHF
>-|TRBV5-4
CASSLGGAQMSLEQYF
>-|TRBV6-1
CASSALDSVNTEAFF
>TRBD1|TRBV6-5
CASSWGQMGYEQYF
>TRBD2|TRBV5-1
CASSSSGRGVTDTQYF
>TRBD2|TRBV20-1
CSGQGGREQFF
>TRBD1|TRBV6-1
CASSGGSSLGQGWGEQFF
>-|TRBV6-5
CASSYSWGSGELFF
>-|TRBV29-1
CSVVGRRNTEAFF
>-|TRBV10-3
CAVRNSRLSTDTQYF
>-|TRBV20-1
CSANTDTQYF
>-|TRBV27
CASNPGLGNYEQYF
>-|TRBV30
CAWSVTNQPQHF
>TRBD2|TRBV7-2
CASSLALRLAGQTYNEQFF
>-|TRBV11-2
CASSLGSSRAYEQYF
>-|TRBV7-9
CASSLASAYEQYF
>-|TRBV5-1
CASSFAVANTGELFF
>-|TRBV16
CASSQLFQGQYF
>-|TRBV11-1
CASSNRDRYNEQFF
>TRBD1|TRBV27
CASSISGQGAYEQYF
>-|TRBV19
CASSRDRGYTIYF
>-|TRBV25-1
CASSDSRGANVLTF
>TRBD2|TRBV27
CASRKGLADEQYF
>-|TRBV18
CASVIVNGDTQYF
>TRBD2|TRBV6-4
CASSGGSGGEQFF
>-|TRBV5-1
CASSLDQPYGYTF
>-|TRBV5-5
CASSGGVDVDEAFF
>-|TRBV18
CASSPRVLDTQYF
>-|TRBV5-8
CASSANRVDNSPLHF
>TRBD1|TRBV6-4
CASSAEQGRGYTF
>-|TRBV14
CASSHVLFSYEQYF
>-|TRBV7-8
CASSSKQGNNEKLFF
>-|TRBV6-6
CASCATSDTEAFF
>-|TRBV28
CASSPTWSDGHEQYF
>-|TRBV10-3
CAISESGGGWYNEQFF
>-|TRBV14
CASSQELPQDIIYGYTF
>-|TRBV5-1
CASSLDSRRVTDTQYF
>TRBD2|TRBV23-1
CASSHDRGDEQYF
>-|TRBV19
CASSMQAWRGNEKLFF
>-|TRBV19
CASSRGWTGLGYGYTF
>-|TRBV6-4
CASSDLVTGTPNEQFF
>TRBD1|TRBV30
CAWSPPGQGLSYEQYF
>-|TRBV19
CASSIMLGHEQYF
>-|TRBV11-2
CASSKTPNTEAFF
>-|TRBV5-1
CASSLDKGEHQPQHF
>-|TRBV5-1
CASSSGQSGETQYF
>-|TRBV2
CASSFFQVGYGYTF